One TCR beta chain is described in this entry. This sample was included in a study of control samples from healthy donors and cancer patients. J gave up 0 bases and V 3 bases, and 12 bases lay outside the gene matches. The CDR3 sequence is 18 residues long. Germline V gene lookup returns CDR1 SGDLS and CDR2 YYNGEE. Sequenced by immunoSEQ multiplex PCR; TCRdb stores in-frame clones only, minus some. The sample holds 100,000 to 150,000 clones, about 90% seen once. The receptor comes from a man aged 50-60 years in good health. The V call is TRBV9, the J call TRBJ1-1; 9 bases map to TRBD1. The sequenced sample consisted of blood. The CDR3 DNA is TGTGCCAGCAGCGACCCAACCCGAGGACAGGGGCTGAACACTGAAGCTTTCTTT. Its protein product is CASSDPTRGQGLNTEAFF.